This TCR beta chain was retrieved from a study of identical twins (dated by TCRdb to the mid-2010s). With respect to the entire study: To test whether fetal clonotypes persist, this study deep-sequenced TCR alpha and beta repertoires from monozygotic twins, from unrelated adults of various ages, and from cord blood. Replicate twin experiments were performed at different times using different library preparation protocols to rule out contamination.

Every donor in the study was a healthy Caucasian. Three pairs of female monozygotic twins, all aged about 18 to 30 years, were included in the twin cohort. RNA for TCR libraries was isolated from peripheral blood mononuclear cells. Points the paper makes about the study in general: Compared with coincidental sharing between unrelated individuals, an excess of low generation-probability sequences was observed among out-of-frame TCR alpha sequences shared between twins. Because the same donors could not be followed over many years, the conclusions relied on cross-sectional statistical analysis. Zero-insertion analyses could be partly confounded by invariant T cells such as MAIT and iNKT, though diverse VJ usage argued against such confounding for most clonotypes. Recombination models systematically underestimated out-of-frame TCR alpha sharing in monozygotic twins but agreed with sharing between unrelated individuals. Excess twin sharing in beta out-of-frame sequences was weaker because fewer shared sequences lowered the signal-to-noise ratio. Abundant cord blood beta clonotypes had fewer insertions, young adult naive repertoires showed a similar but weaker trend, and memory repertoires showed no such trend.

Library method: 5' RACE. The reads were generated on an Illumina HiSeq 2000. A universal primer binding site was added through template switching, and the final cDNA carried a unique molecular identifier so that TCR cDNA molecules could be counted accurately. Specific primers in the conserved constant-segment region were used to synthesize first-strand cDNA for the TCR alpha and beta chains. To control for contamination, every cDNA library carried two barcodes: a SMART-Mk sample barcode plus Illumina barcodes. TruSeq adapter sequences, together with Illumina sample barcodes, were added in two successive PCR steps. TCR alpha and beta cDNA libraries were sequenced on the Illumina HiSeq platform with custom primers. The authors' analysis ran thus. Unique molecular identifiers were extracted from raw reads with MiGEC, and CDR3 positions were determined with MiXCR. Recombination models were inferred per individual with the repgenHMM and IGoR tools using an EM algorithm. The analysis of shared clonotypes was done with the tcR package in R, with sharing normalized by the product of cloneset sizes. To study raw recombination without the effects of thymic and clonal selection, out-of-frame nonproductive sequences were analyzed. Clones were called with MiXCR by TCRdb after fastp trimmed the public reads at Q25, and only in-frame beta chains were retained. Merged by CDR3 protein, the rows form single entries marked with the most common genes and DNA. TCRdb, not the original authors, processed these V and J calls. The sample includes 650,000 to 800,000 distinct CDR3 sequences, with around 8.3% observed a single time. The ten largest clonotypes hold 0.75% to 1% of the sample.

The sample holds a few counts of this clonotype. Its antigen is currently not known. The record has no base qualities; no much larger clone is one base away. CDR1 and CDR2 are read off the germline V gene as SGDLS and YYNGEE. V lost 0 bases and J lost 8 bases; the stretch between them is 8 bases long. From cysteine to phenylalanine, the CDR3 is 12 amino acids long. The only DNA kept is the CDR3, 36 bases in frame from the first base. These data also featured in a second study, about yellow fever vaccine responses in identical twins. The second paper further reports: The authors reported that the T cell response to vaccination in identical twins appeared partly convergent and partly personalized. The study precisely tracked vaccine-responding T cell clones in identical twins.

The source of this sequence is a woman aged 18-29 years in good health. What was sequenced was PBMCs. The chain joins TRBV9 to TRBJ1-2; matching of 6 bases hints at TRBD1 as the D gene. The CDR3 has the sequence CASSVEGGGYTF. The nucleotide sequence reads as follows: TGTGCCAGCAGCGTAGAGGGGGGGGGCTACACCTTC.